Listed here are 20 T cell receptor beta chains from one sample, sequenced in a study of T cell changes during pregnancy in multiple sclerosis. The method was immunoSEQ multiplex PCR; TCRdb's version includes in-frame clones alone and lacks a portion of them. The sample holds approximately 100,000 clones; 91% are singletons and the top ten take around 3.1%. The sample in question was peripheral blood, obtained in the second trimester of pregnancy. These receptors were obtained from a female donor with multiple sclerosis, enrolled in a pregnancy study.

This clone was seen a few times. The chain employs TRBV7-2 and TRBJ2-7, with D tentatively TRBD1 (5 bases). V lost 5 bases to trimming and J lost 5 bases, with 16 bases between them. The CDR3 contains 14 residues. Germline CDR1 reads SGHTA; CDR2 reads FQGNSA. CDR3 sequence: CASSPSVMGHEQYF. The CDR3 DNA is TGTGCCAGCAGCCCCTCCGTTATGGGGCACGAGCAGTACTTC.

The chain links TRBV7-3 to TRBJ2-3, with 12 positions matching TRBD2. The CDR3 loop spans 16 amino acids. J gave up 3 bases and V 3 bases, and 4 bases lay outside the gene matches. Germline assignment: CDR1 SGHTA and CDR2 FQGTGA. The CDR3 is CASSFGLAGTTDTQYF. The CDR3 DNA is TGTGCCAGCAGCTTCGGACTAGCGGGAACAACAGATACGCAGTATTTT.

This rearrangement joins TRBV28 to TRBJ2-7, with TRBD2 identical over 8 bases. From germline, CDR1 is MDHEN and CDR2 SYDVKM. The ends lost 2 bases at V and 1 base at J; junction bases unmatched: 4. The CDR3 contains 15 residues. Here the CDR3 DNA reads TGTGCCAGCAGTTTAACCGGGACTAGTTCCTACGAGCAGTACTTC. Its protein product is CASSLTGTSSYEQYF. Filled out from reference TRBV28 and TRBJ2-7, the complete variable domain reads DVKVTQSSRYLVKRTGEKVFLECVQDMDHENMFWYRQDPGLGLRLIYFSYDVKMKEKGDIPEGYSVSREKKERFSLILESASTNQTSMYLCASSLTGTSSYEQYFGPGTRLTVT.

The V call is TRBV5-4, the J call TRBJ2-2, with 11 nucleotides matching TRBD2. V dropped 4 bases and J dropped 1; count of bases not matched to a gene: 3. This CDR3 comprises 16 residues. Germline assignment: CDR1 SGHNT and CDR2 YYREEE (reference sequence). CDR3 in DNA: TGTGCCAGCAGCGAGGGACTAGCGGTGAACACCGGGGAGCTGTTTTTT. Amino acids: CASSEGLAVNTGELFF.

The chain has TRBV27 and TRBJ2-4, with D unclear. Trimming removed 2 bases from V and 3 bases from J, with 8 bases in between. CDR1 is MNHEY, CDR2 SMNVEV, per germline (reference sequence). This CDR3 is 14 amino acids long. The CDR3 loop is CASSLSSVKNIQYF. In nucleotides, the CDR3 is TGTGCCAGCAGTTTAAGTAGTGTCAAAAACATTCAGTACTTC.

The chain couples TRBV7-9 to TRBJ2-7; 8 bases line up with TRBD1. In germline, CDR1 is SEHNR, CDR2 FQNEAQ (reference sequence). J gave up 6 bases and V 5 bases, and 15 bases lay outside the gene matches. The CDR3 sequence is 16 residues long. The CDR3 sequence: CASSPSDRVYPGEQYF. CDR3 nucleotides: TGTGCCAGCAGCCCTTCGGACAGGGTCTATCCTGGCGAGCAGTACTTC.

The chain joins TRBV6-1 to TRBJ2-1; TRBD2 aligns across 8 bases. Germline loops: CDR1 MNHNS, CDR2 SASEGT. The trim removed 7 bases at V and 7 bases at J, leaving 6 bases unmatched. This CDR3 is built from 13 residues. This CDR3 reads CASIREGGNEQFF. For the CDR3, the DNA is TGTGCCAGCATCCGGGAGGGAGGAAATGAGCAGTTCTTC.

Of note for this clone: Within the sample, other DNA sequences also encode this same CDR3. V and J are TRBV19 and TRBJ2-1; D is possibly TRBD2 (6 bases). The CDR3 covers 14 residues. V was cut by 1 base and J by 2 bases, with 6 bases left in between. Germline CDR1 is LNHDA and CDR2 is SQIVND (reference sequence). The CDR3 nucleotides are TGTGCCAGTAGTATAGGGACTACCTACAATGAGCAGTTCTTC. It specifies CASSIGTTYNEQFF.

V usage is TRBV4-2 and J usage is TRBJ2-1, with TRBD2 as a possible D gene (5 bases). V dropped 0 bases and J dropped 3 bases, with 15 bases sitting between them. Germline CDR1 reads LGHNA; CDR2 reads YNFKEQ. The CDR3 sequence is 17 residues long. As DNA, the CDR3 is TGTGCCAGCAGCCAAGATGGAGCAGCTAGCCGCTACAATGAGCAGTTCTTC. Translated, it gives CASSQDGAASRYNEQFF.

The chain uses TRBV11-2 and TRBJ2-7; 9 bases are shared with TRBD2. CDR3 length: 17 residues. In germline, CDR1 is SGHAT, CDR2 FQNNGV. Trimming at V came to 1 base and at J to 9 bases, leaving 16 bases not matched to a gene. CDR3 DNA sequence: TGTGCCAGCAGCTTAGGGGAATGGTCGGGGCGGCGGGAGGGGCAGTACTTC. Protein: CASSLGEWSGRREGQYF.

The chain employs TRBV6-9 and TRBJ1-1; 10 bases line up with TRBD1. CDR3 length: 17 amino acids. The V and J ends lost 7 bases and 1 base, in that order; junction bases with no gene match: 12. Germline V gene lookup returns CDR1 MNHGY and CDR2 SVAAGI. The chain's CDR3 is CASTPTGTGATNTEAFF. CDR3 bases: TGTGCCAGCACCCCGACCGGGACAGGGGCGACGAACACTGAAGCTTTCTTT.

The rearrangement links TRBV6-5 to TRBJ1-4; D is uncertain. V lost 0 bases, J lost 8 bases, and 10 bases lay in between. Germline values: CDR1 MNHEY, CDR2 SVGAGI. The CDR3 contains 14 residues. The CDR3 loop reads CASSYSAQREKLFF. The CDR3 DNA sequence: TGTGCCAGCAGTTACTCGGCCCAGCGGGAAAAACTGTTTTTT.

The gene calls are TRBV7-2 and TRBJ2-3; D might be TRBD2 (5 bases). This CDR3 is 14 amino acids long. Trimming took off 1 base at V and 6 bases at J, with 11 bases between the two ends. CDR1 is SGHTA, CDR2 FQGNSA, per germline. The CDR3 sequence: CASSLEWTWDTQYF. The DNA for the CDR3 is TGTGCCAGCAGCTTAGAGTGGACTTGGGATACGCAGTATTTT.

The CDR3 bases are TGTGCCAGCAGCTTAGACGTGTTCGGGCAGGGGGTCGGGTCGATCCAGTTCTTC. This codes for CASSLDVFGQGVGSIQFF. This sequence joins TRBV7-2 and TRBJ2-1, with TRBD1 matching over 7 bases. Trimming at V came to 1 base and at J to 13 bases, leaving 22 bases not matched to a gene. This CDR3 has 18 residues. Per germline, CDR1 SGHTA and CDR2 FQGNSA.

The V and J genes are TRBV27 and TRBJ2-7; 8 positions match TRBD1. With 2 bases clipped from V and 7 bases from J, the junction kept 10 bases outside the gene matches. The CDR3 contains 15 residues. Per germline, CDR1 MNHEY and CDR2 SMNVEV (reference sequence). CDR3 in DNA: TGTGCCAGCAGTTTAAAGGCAGGGGGCGCGTGGGAGCAGTACTTC. This encodes CASSLKAGGAWEQYF.

This CDR3 is CASSGDKGQETQYF. CDR3 sequence (DNA): TGTGCCAGCAGCGGGGACAAGGGACAAGAGACCCAGTACTTC. This sequence joins TRBV11-3 and TRBJ2-5, with D perhaps TRBD1 (6 bases). CDR1 is SGHNT, CDR2 YENEEA, per germline. V lost 5 bases and J 2 bases, leaving 12 bases between the germline ends. This CDR3 has 14 amino acids.

The chain recombines TRBV5-1 with TRBJ1-1; tentative D call: TRBD1 (6 bases). The CDR3 loop spans 13 amino acids. In germline, CDR1 is SGHRS, CDR2 YFSETQ. V was cut by 4 bases and J by 1 base, with 8 bases left in between. The CDR3 sequence is CASSMGQNTEAFF. The CDR3 DNA reads as TGCGCCAGCAGCATGGGACAGAACACTGAAGCTTTCTTT.

This sequence joins TRBV5-1 and TRBJ1-5; 9 nucleotides agree with TRBD1. The germline gives CDR1 SGHRS, CDR2 YFSETQ. The CDR3 contains 15 residues. With 4 bases clipped from V and 6 bases from J, the junction kept 8 bases outside the gene matches. As DNA, the CDR3 is TGCGCCAGCAGCGAGGTCCCGGGACAGGGTCAGCCCCAGCATTTT. Translating it yields CASSEVPGQGQPQHF.

The chain has TRBV19 and TRBJ1-1; D is undetermined. The germline CDR1 and CDR2 sequences are LNHDA and SQIVND (reference sequence). V lost 5 bases to trimming and J lost 7 bases, with 23 bases between them. This CDR3 comprises 16 residues. The CDR3 spells CASSAGRSLVSIEAFF. The DNA of the CDR3 is TGTGCCAGTAGTGCGGGCAGGTCCCTCGTAAGCATTGAAGCTTTCTTT. Full variable domain (outside the CDR3, taken from reference TRBV19 and TRBJ1-1): DGGITQSPKYLFRKEGQNVTLSCEQNLNHDAMYWYRQDPGQGLRLIYYSQIVNDFQKGDIAEGYSVSREKKESFPLTVTSAQKNPTAFYLCASSAGRSLVSIEAFFGQGTRLTVV.

This clone was counted only a few times. J is TRBJ1-5 and V is TRBV28; D may be TRBD1 (5 bases). V was pared by 2 bases and J by 1 base, with 15 bases between. The CDR3 is 17 amino acids. The germline gives CDR1 MDHEN, CDR2 SYDVKM. CDR3 DNA sequence: TGTGCCAGCAGTTTACGCGGGGCGGGGAGCAGCAATCAGCCCCAGCATTTT. This codes for CASSLRGAGSSNQPQHF.